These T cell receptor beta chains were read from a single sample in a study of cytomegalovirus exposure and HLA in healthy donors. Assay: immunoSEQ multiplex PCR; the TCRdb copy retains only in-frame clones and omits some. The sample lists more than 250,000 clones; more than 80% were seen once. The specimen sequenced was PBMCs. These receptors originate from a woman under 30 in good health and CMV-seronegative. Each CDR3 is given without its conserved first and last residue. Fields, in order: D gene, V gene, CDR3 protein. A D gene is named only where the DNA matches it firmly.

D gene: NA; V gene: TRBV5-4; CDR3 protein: ASSLGDSLSYNEQF
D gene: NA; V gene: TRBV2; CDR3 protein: AGGSSSSYEQY
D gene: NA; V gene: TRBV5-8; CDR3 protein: ASSLLGLVSGANVLT
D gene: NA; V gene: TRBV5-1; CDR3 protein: ASADTGGANYGYT
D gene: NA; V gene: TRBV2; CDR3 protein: ASTRGDLSEQY
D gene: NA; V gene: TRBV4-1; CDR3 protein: ASSQPRAGVDYGYT
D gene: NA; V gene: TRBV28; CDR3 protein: ASSFPAQGGVYSNQPQH
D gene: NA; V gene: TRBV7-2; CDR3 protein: ASHRSLSGYT
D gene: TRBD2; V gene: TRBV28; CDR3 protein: ASSVPGAGGVEQF
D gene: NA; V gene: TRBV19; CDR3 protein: ASSILPGVGELF
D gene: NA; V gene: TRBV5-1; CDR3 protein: ASSYSQDVYEQF
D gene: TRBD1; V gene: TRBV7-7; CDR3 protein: ASSHGQGGTDTQY
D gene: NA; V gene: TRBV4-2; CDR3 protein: ASSQAAGFYNEQF
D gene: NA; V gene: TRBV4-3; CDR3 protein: ASSQGIGPMNTEAF
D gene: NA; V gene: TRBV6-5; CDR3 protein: ASSYGLAQGNEQF